This entry lists 7 T cell receptor beta chains sequenced from one sample in a study of a mutant IDH1 vaccine in newly diagnosed glioma. Time point of the sample: week 23, last vaccination. It was 300 ug of mutant IDH1 20-mer peptide that made up each vaccine dose, given with topical imiquimod. These receptors have no known antigen. This table comes from immunoSEQ multiplex PCR, and its TCRdb copy is limited to in-frame clones, with some not included. The sample lists tens of thousands of clones; 80% were seen once. The sequences come from PBMCs, collected from a glioma patient whose treatment included an IDH1 peptide vaccine. The receptors derive from a middle-aged man with glioma.

This clone was observed a handful of times. The chain is built from TRBV7-9 and TRBJ1-1; D is ambiguous. Trimming cost V 2 bases and J 1 base, with 8 bases left between them. This CDR3 is built from 14 residues. The germline V gene encodes CDR1 SEHNR and CDR2 FQNEAQ (reference sequence). CDR3 nucleotides: TGTGCCAGCAGCTTAACGATGGAGAACACTGAAGCTTTCTTT. It specifies CASSLTMENTEAFF.

The chain carries TRBV2 and TRBJ2-2, with D unresolved. Trimming shortened V by 4 bases and J by 1 base, and 4 bases separated the two germline ends. The CDR3 sequence is 13 residues long. Germline values: CDR1 SNHLY, CDR2 FYNNEI. CDR3 amino acids: CASSVGNTGELFF. The CDR3 nucleotides read TGTGCCAGCAGTGTCGGGAACACCGGGGAGCTGTTTTTT.

This clone came up a few times. The chain has TRBV9 and TRBJ1-1; D is perhaps TRBD1 (6 bases). V was clipped by 1 base and J by 6 bases, with 16 bases between them. This CDR3 region has 15 residues. Per germline, CDR1 SGDLS and CDR2 YYNGEE. This CDR3 reads CASSVTGGNGAEAFF. DNA of the CDR3: TGTGCCAGCAGCGTAACCGGGGGCAATGGCGCTGAAGCTTTCTTT.

This sequence joins TRBV19 and TRBJ2-3, with D perhaps TRBD1 or TRBD2 (6 bases each). In germline, CDR1 is LNHDA, CDR2 SQIVND (reference sequence). The CDR3 sequence is 15 residues long. The V and J ends lost 6 bases and 6 bases respectively, with 19 bases between them. CDR3 bases: TGTGCCAGTAGGGGGGGCCTCGGTAAAGTGGATACGCAGTATTTT. It translates to CASRGGLGKVDTQYF. Full variable domain (outside the CDR3, taken from reference TRBV19 and TRBJ2-3): DGGITQSPKYLFRKEGQNVTLSCEQNLNHDAMYWYRQDPGQGLRLIYYSQIVNDFQKGDIAEGYSVSREKKESFPLTVTSAQKNPTAFYLCASRGGLGKVDTQYFGPGTRLTVL.

The gene calls are TRBV6-6 and TRBJ2-1, with a weak D call TRBD2 (6 bases). This CDR3 is 15 amino acids long. The germline V and J ends were trimmed by 0 bases and 1 base, with 7 bases remaining between them. Germline V gene data show CDR1 as MNHNY and CDR2 as SVGAGI (reference sequence). As DNA, the CDR3 is TGTGCCAGCAGTTACTCCGGGGGTTCCTACAATGAGCAGTTCTTC. This gives the protein CASSYSGGSYNEQFF.

The chain has TRBV4-1 and TRBJ2-1, with TRBD1 identical over 8 bases. Unmatched junction bases numbered 8, after V lost 1 base and J lost 9 bases. Germline CDR1 is MGHRA and CDR2 is YSYEKL. The CDR3 loop spans 15 amino acids. CDR3 coding DNA: TGCGCCAGCAGCCAAGGACAGGGGTCCGCCAGTGAGCAGTTCTTC. This codes for CASSQGQGSASEQFF.

The chain has TRBV6-1 and TRBJ2-5; D is possibly TRBD2 (5 bases). Germline V lookup: CDR1 MNHNS, CDR2 SASEGT. V lost 5 bases and J lost 3, with 16 bases in between. CDR3 length equals 15 residues. The CDR3 loop reads CASSPRLIGEETQYF. The CDR3 DNA reads as TGTGCCAGCAGTCCCCGTCTTATCGGGGAAGAGACCCAGTACTTC.